These T cell receptor beta chains were read from a single sample in a study of identical twins. TCRdb re-derived calls from the 5' RACE reads in MiXCR, one entry per CDR3 protein. Here the sample spans some 210,000 distinct CDR3 sequences, around 15% being singletons. A further study also used this sample, focusing on T cells expressing NK-cell markers.

The sample taken for sequencing was CD8+ T cells sorted from blood. These receptors were taken from a woman in her late teens or twenties in good health. Each CDR3 is given with its conserved first and last residue. The order of the fields is clone size, D gene, J gene, V gene, CDR3 DNA, CDR3 protein. A D gene is named only where the DNA matches it firmly. Size is stated for part of the rows, as once, few or many counts, or as a class when the clone is expanded.

>few|TRBD1|TRBJ2-1|TRBV7-9
TGTGCCAGCAGCTTAGTCGGGACAGGGGTCAATGAGCAGTTCTTC
CASSLVGTGVNEQFF
>many|NA|TRBJ2-4|TRBV12-3/TRBV12-4
TGTGCCAGCAGTTTCGGGGTTCAGGGCATTCAGTACTTC
CASSFGVQGIQYF
>NA|NA|TRBJ2-3|TRBV20-1
TGCAGTGCCCAAACCTCAGATACGCAGTATTTT
CSAQTSDTQYF
>few|NA|TRBJ1-1|TRBV10-2
TGCGCCACTCGGGACGGATCCACTGAAGCTTTCTTT
CATRDGSTEAFF
>many|NA|TRBJ1-1|TRBV5-1
TGCGCCAGCAGCTTGGCAGACATAAGGAACACTGAAGCTTTCTTT
CASSLADIRNTEAFF
>NA|NA|TRBJ1-1|TRBV6-5
TGTGCCAGCAGTTGGCAGGGAGTGACTGAAGCTTTCTTT
CASSWQGVTEAFF
>NA|NA|TRBJ2-2|TRBV6-1
TGTGCCAGCAGTGAACGGGCCGGGGAGCTGTTTTTT
CASSERAGELFF
>few|TRBD2|TRBJ2-1|TRBV6-1
TGTGCCAGCAGACCAGACGGGGGGACCTACAATGAGCAGTTCTTC
CASRPDGGTYNEQFF
>few|NA|TRBJ2-7|TRBV6-2/TRBV6-3
TGTGCCAGCAGTTACGCGGCGGGCAGGACCTACTTC
CASSYAAGRTYF
>few|NA|TRBJ2-1|TRBV12-3/TRBV12-4
TGTGCCAGCAGTTCCCCGGGACGCCCGGGGTACAATGAGCAGTTCTTC
CASSSPGRPGYNEQFF
>NA|NA|TRBJ2-7|TRBV7-9
TGTGCCAGCAGCGCCACCGGGGGACGAACCTACGAGCAGTACTTC
CASSATGGRTYEQYF
>NA|NA|TRBJ2-5|TRBV20-1
TGCAGTGCTAGAGACGGTGGGCAGGGTTCCGAGACCCAGTACTTC
CSARDGGQGSETQYF
>few|NA|TRBJ1-5|TRBV5-1
TGCGCCAGCAGCTTGGTAGGAGGCTCTCAGCCCCAGCATTTT
CASSLVGGSQPQHF
>NA|NA|TRBJ2-7|TRBV6-5
TGTGCCAGCAGTTTAGGGGGTAACGGAGTGTACGAGCAGTACTTC
CASSLGGNGVYEQYF
>NA|NA|TRBJ1-1|TRBV18
TGTGCCAGCTCACCATTTGTCTGGGTCAGGGGCACTGAAGCTTTCTTT
CASSPFVWVRGTEAFF
>NA|NA|TRBJ2-1|TRBV2
TGTGCCAGCAGGCAAACTAAGCTTTACAATGAGCAGTTCTTC
CASRQTKLYNEQFF
>once|TRBD2|TRBJ2-7|TRBV6-5
TGTGCCAGCAGTTACTCGTCTAGCGGGACTTACTACGAGCAGTACTTC
CASSYSSSGTYYEQYF
>few|NA|TRBJ1-1|TRBV7-3
TGTGCCAGCAGCGAACAGGGAGTGAACACTGAAGCTTTCTTT
CASSEQGVNTEAFF
>few|NA|TRBJ2-7|TRBV5-4
TGTGCCAGCAGCTTGCAGGGTAACTCCTACGAGCAGTACTTC
CASSLQGNSYEQYF
>few|NA|TRBJ2-4|TRBV13
TGTGCCAGCACCATAGGTACGGGCGGGGCCAAAAACATTCAGTACTTC
CASTIGTGGAKNIQYF
>many|NA|TRBJ2-1|TRBV5-1
TGCGCCAGCAGCTTGCCTGGGGGATCCAATGAGCAGTTCTTC
CASSLPGGSNEQFF
>NA|TRBD1|TRBJ2-5|TRBV7-9
TGTGCCAGCAGCTTAGCCCCGCCAGGGGGAGAGACCCAGTACTTC
CASSLAPPGGETQYF
>few|NA|TRBJ2-3|TRBV9
TGTGCCAGCAGCGCGGAGGGTTGGGATACGCAGTATTTT
CASSAEGWDTQYF
>NA|TRBD2|TRBJ2-2|TRBV3-1
TGTGCCAGCACAGGGACTAGCCTGAACACCGGGGAGCTGTTTTTT
CASTGTSLNTGELFF
>few|TRBD2|TRBJ2-2|TRBV9
TGTGCCAGCAGGGACTACGGGGGGACCGGGGAGCTGTTTTTT
CASRDYGGTGELFF
>few|NA|TRBJ2-7|TRBV5-6
TGTGCCAGCAGCTTCGGTGACACCTCCTACGAGCAGTACTTC
CASSFGDTSYEQYF
>NA|NA|TRBJ2-5|TRBV3-1
TGTGCCAGCAGCCCTCCTAGGGCTAGCTGGGGCGGTGAGACCCAGTACTTC
CASSPPRASWGGETQYF
>few|NA|TRBJ2-7|TRBV5-1
TGCGCCAGCAGCCCCCCGGGCGCGAGGGAGCAGTACTTC
CASSPPGAREQYF
>NA|NA|TRBJ2-7|TRBV29-1
TGCAGCGTTGATGAAATTACAGGGCGCACCTACAATGAGCAGTACTTC
CSVDEITGRTYNEQYF
>few|NA|TRBJ1-1|TRBV29-1
TGCAGCGCATCCTTGGGGGGGGCTGAAGCTTTCTTT
CSASLGGAEAFF